This TCR beta chain was retrieved from a study of response to subunit inactivated influenza vaccine. Notes on the study in general: The study's authors posited that every seasonal influenza vaccination enlists few new T cells.

The germline gives CDR1 LGHNA, CDR2 YNFKEQ. This CDR3 contains 13 residues. V was shortened by 0 bases and J by 2 bases, with 4 bases between the two germline ends. TCRdb fed the RT-PCR reads into MiXCR, producing one record per CDR3 protein. The profile covers under 850,000 distinct CDR3 sequences, with less than 20% appearing a single time and roughly 10% taken by the ten largest. On this clonotype itself: Its antigen is currently unknown.

This chain connects TRBV4-2 to TRBJ1-1, with D hard to call. Sequencing used PBMCs from blood, obtained 5 days after vaccination. This TCR derives from a man in his fifties or sixties who received an inactivated influenza vaccine. Written as DNA, the CDR3 is TGTGCCAGCAGCCAAGATCCCAACACTGAAGCTTTCTTT. Protein: CASSQDPNTEAFF.